This T cell receptor beta chain was obtained from a study of cytomegalovirus exposure and HLA in healthy donors. Notes on the study in general: In a later analysis, the majority of CMV-associated beta chains seemingly showed HLA restriction. An analysis was carried out later, and it reportedly showed fewer N-insertions in an Asian-associated ancestry cluster than the roughly 670-donor mean.

60 Vbeta and 13 Jbeta primers were used in PCR. Libraries were prepared by immunoSEQ multiplex PCR; TCRdb keeps only in-frame clonotypes and omits some of them. This table has some 130,000 clones, 60% to 80% appearing once. Remarks on this clone: Its cognate antigen is unknown.

The CDR3 has 16 residues. Though probably carrying unrecorded immune exposures, donors were nominally healthy at sampling. The sample consisted of PBMCs. The chain recombines TRBV21-1 with TRBJ2-3; the DNA was not used to check the table's D call, TRBD2. TRBV21-1 represents a pseudogene. The sequence was collected from a male donor in good health and CMV-seronegative. The CDR3 DNA is TGTGCCAGCGAGGAGGGTCGAGCCCGGGAAGCAGATACGCAGTATTTT. Protein: CASEEGRAREADTQYF.